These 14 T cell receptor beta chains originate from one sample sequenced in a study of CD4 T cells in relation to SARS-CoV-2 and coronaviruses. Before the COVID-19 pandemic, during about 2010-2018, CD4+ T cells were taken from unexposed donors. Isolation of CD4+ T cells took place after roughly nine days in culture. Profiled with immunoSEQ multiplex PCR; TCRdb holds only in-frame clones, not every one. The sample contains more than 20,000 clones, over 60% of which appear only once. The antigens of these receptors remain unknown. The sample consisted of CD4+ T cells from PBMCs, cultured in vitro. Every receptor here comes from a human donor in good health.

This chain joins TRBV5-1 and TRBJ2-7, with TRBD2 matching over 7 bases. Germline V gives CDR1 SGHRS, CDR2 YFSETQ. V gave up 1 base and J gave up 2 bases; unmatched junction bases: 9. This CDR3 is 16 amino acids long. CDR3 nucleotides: TGCGCCAGCAGCTTGTCCCCGGGACTAACGGCCTACGAGCAGTACTTC. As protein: CASSLSPGLTAYEQYF.

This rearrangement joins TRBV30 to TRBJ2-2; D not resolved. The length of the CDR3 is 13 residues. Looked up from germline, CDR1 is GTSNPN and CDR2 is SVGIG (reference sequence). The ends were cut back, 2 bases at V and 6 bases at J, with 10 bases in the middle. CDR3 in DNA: TGTGCCTGGAGTCTTCTTGGTTCCGGGGAGCTGTTTTTT. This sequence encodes CAWSLLGSGELFF.

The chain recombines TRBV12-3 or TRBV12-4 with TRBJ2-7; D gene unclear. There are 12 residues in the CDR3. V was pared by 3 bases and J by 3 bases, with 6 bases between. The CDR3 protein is CASSFSRYEQYF. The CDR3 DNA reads TGTGCCAGCAGTTTTAGTCGCTACGAGCAGTACTTC.

CDR3 sequence reads: CASSRRGQGESEAFF. The DNA for the CDR3 is TGTGCCAGTAGTAGGAGGGGACAGGGAGAATCTGAAGCTTTCTTT. The V call is TRBV19, the J call TRBJ1-1, with TRBD1 matching over 9 bases. The germline V gene encodes CDR1 LNHDA and CDR2 SQIVND (reference sequence). V lost 4 bases and J lost 6; bases outside the gene matches: 9. This CDR3 is built from 15 residues. Using reference TRBV19 and TRBJ1-1 for the parts outside the CDR3, the full variable domain is DGGITQSPKYLFRKEGQNVTLSCEQNLNHDAMYWYRQDPGQGLRLIYYSQIVNDFQKGDIAEGYSVSREKKESFPLTVTSAQKNPTAFYLCASSRRGQGESEAFFGQGTRLTVV.

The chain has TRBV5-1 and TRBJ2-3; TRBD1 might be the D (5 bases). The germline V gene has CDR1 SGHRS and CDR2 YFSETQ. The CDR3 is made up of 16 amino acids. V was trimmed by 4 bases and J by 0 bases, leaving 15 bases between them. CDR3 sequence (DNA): TGCGCCAGCAGCCCAAATGCGGACACTAGCACAGATACGCAGTATTTT. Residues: CASSPNADTSTDTQYF.

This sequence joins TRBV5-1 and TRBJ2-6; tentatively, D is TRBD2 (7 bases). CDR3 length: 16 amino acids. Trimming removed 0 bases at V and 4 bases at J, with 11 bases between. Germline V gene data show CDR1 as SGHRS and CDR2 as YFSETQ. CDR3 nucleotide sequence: TGCGCCAGCAGCTTGGCCTCGGGGGGCGGGGCCAACGTCCTGACTTTC. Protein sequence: CASSLASGGGANVLTF.

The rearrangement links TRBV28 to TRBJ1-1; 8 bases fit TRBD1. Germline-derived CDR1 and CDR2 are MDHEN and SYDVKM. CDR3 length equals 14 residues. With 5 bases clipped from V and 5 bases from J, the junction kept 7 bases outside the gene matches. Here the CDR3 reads CASSGGRGQTEAFF. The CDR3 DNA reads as TGTGCCAGCAGTGGGGGCAGGGGGCAGACTGAAGCTTTCTTT.

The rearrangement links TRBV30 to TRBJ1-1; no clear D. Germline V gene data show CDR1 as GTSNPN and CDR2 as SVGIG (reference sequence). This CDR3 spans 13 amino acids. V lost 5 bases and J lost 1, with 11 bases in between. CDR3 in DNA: TGTGCCTGGGGTAGCCGGGGGAACACTGAAGCTTTCTTT. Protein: CAWGSRGNTEAFF.

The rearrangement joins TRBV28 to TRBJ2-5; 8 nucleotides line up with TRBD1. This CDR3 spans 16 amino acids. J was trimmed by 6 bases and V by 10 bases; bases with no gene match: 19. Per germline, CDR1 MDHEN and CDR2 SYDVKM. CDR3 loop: CATGLGGQGARKTQYF. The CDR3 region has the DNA TGTGCCACCGGCTTAGGGGGGCAGGGGGCTCGGAAGACCCAGTACTTC.

The CDR3 protein is CASSPGYGEETQYF. CDR3 sequence (DNA): TGTGCCAGCTCACCCGGTTACGGGGAGGAGACCCAGTACTTC. The chain combines TRBV18 with TRBJ2-5, with D possibly TRBD2 on 5 matching bases. V dropped 3 bases and J dropped 5 bases, with 13 bases sitting between them. Germline CDR1 reads KGHSH; CDR2 reads LQKENI. The CDR3 is made up of 14 amino acids.

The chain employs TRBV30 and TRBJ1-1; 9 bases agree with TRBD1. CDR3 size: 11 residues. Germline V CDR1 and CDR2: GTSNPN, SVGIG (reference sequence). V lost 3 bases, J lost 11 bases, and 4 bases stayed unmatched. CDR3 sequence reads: CAWSDRGLAFF. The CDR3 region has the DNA TGTGCCTGGAGCGACAGGGGGTTGGCTTTCTTT.

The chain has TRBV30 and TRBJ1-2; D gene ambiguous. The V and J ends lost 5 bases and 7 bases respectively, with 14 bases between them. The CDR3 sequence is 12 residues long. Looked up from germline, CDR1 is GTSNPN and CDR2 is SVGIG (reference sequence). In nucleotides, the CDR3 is TGTGCCTGGGGCTTCTCGCCGAGTGGCTACACCTTC. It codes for CAWGFSPSGYTF.

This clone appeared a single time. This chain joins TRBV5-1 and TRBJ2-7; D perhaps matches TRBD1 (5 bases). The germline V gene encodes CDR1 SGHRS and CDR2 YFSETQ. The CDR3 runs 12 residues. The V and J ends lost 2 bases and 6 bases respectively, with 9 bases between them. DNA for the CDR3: TGCGCCAGCAGCTTTCAGGGTCTCGAGCAGTACTTC. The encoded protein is CASSFQGLEQYF.

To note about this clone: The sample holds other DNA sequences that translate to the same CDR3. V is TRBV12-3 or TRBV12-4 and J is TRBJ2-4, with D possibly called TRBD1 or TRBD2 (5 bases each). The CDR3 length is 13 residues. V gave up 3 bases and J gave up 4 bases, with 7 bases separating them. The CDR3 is CASSFGGKNIQYF. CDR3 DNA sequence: TGTGCCAGCAGTTTTGGGGGAAAAAACATTCAGTACTTC.